Presented here are 29 T cell receptor beta chains from one specimen sequenced in a study of T cell changes during pregnancy in multiple sclerosis. Sequencing used immunoSEQ multiplex PCR; TCRdb keeps in-frame clones, though not all of them. The repertoire holds under 110,000 clones, with approximately 91% as singletons. The specimen comprised peripheral blood, sampled in the second trimester of pregnancy. Every receptor here comes from a female donor with multiple sclerosis, enrolled in a pregnancy study.

The CDR3 sequence: CASSRARGGLRTDTQYF. DNA of the CDR3: TGTGCCAGCAGCCGAGCGAGGGGGGGGCTACGCACAGATACGCAGTATTTT. This chain links TRBV28 with TRBJ2-3, with D perhaps TRBD2 (7 bases). The CDR3 is 17 residues long. Trimming left V 6 bases short and J 1 base short, with 20 bases between. CDR1 and CDR2 from the germline V gene are MDHEN and SYDVKM.

This chain uses TRBV5-4 with TRBJ2-5; weak D call: TRBD2 (6 bases). Trimming pared 4 bases from V and 4 bases from J, leaving 17 bases between. The CDR3 totals 15 residues. Germline V gene lookup returns CDR1 SGHNT and CDR2 YYREEE (reference sequence). CDR3 amino acids: CASSPIGGSGETQYF. The CDR3 bases are TGTGCCAGCAGCCCGATAGGAGGGTCCGGAGAGACCCAGTACTTC.

The CDR3 nucleotides read TGCGCCAGCAGCTCTGGACTAGCGGTAGAGACCCAGTACTTC. Amino acid sequence: CASSSGLAVETQYF. The chain carries TRBV5-1 and TRBJ2-5; 10 bases agree with TRBD2. The trim removed 3 bases at V and 4 bases at J, leaving 3 bases unmatched. The germline gives CDR1 SGHRS, CDR2 YFSETQ. The CDR3 extends over 14 amino acids.

The gene calls are TRBV19 and TRBJ1-5; possibly TRBD1 for D (6 bases). The CDR3 has 13 amino acids. CDR1 and CDR2 from the germline V gene are LNHDA and SQIVND (reference sequence). V lost 3 bases to trimming and J lost 10 bases, with 13 bases between them. Written as DNA, the CDR3 is TGTGCCAGTAGTATGGCAGGGGATCGACCCCAGCATTTT. It encodes CASSMAGDRPQHF.

This chain joins TRBV5-6 and TRBJ2-7; TRBD2 aligns across 12 bases. Germline trimming cut 5 bases from V and 0 bases from J; bases unmatched to any gene: 3. Looked up from germline, CDR1 is SGHDT and CDR2 is YYEEEE. CDR3 length: 15 amino acids. CDR3 protein: CASSSSGGDSYEQYF. The CDR3 bases are TGTGCCAGCAGTTCTAGCGGGGGGGACTCCTACGAGCAGTACTTC.

This chain links TRBV29-1 with TRBJ2-2; 12 bases fit TRBD1. Germline values: CDR1 SQVTM, CDR2 ANQGSEA. V was pared by 7 bases and J by 4 bases, with 4 bases of the junction left unmatched. The CDR3 runs to 14 residues. The DNA of the CDR3 is TGCAGCGGCCGGGACAGGGGGCCCACCGGGGAGCTGTTTTTT. This sequence encodes CSGRDRGPTGELFF.

This sequence joins TRBV5-4 and TRBJ2-7; D may be TRBD2 (6 bases). This CDR3 is 14 amino acids long. The V gene lost 4 bases and the J gene lost 6 bases, with 17 bases spanning the gap. The germline gives CDR1 SGHNT, CDR2 YYREEE (reference sequence). The CDR3 sequence is CASSPTGTWGEQYF. The DNA of the CDR3 is TGTGCCAGCAGCCCAACCGGGACTTGGGGCGAGCAGTACTTC. The entire variable domain, with the rest obtained from reference TRBV5-4 and TRBJ2-7, is as follows: ETGVTQSPTHLIKTRGQQVTLRCSSQSGHNTVSWYQQALGQGPQFIFQYYREEENGRGNFPPRFSGLQFPNYSSELNVNALELDDSALYLCASSPTGTWGEQYFGPGTRLTVT.

The V gene is TRBV9, the J gene TRBJ1-3, with no clear D. Between the trimmed V and J ends, which lost 6 bases and 3 bases, there was a span of 7 bases. The CDR3 length is 12 residues. Germline V gene sequence: CDR1 SGDLS, CDR2 YYNGEE. The CDR3: CASIGVGNTIYF. Here the CDR3 DNA reads TGTGCCAGCATCGGAGTTGGAAACACCATATATTTT.

The gene calls are TRBV19 and TRBJ2-7; 8 nucleotides agree with TRBD2. This CDR3 comprises 13 residues. In germline, CDR1 is LNHDA, CDR2 SQIVND (reference sequence). Unmatched junction bases numbered 9, after V lost 10 bases and J lost 4 bases. The CDR3 here is CAIAAGEGYEQYF. Here the CDR3 DNA reads TGTGCCATCGCAGCGGGAGAAGGATACGAGCAGTACTTC.

This clone showed up just a few times. The chain uses TRBV12-5 and TRBJ2-2; D gene ambiguous. Trimming removed 6 bases at V and 7 bases at J, with 9 bases between. Germline V gene sequence: CDR1 LGHNT, CDR2 FRNRAP. The CDR3 is 12 amino acids. CDR3: CASGQTGGELFF. The CDR3 nucleotides read TGTGCTAGTGGCCAAACTGGCGGGGAGCTGTTTTTT.

The gene calls are TRBV5-6 and TRBJ1-6; weak D call: TRBD1 (5 bases). The ends were cut back, 5 bases at V and 0 bases at J, with 18 bases in the middle. The germline V gene encodes CDR1 SGHDT and CDR2 YYEEEE. This CDR3 contains 18 residues. The CDR3 DNA is TGTGCCAGCAGACGTTGGACACAGCTATTCTCCTATAATTCACCCCTCCACTTT. Translating gives CASRRWTQLFSYNSPLHF.

This clone was observed a few times. For the CDR3, the DNA is TGCAGCGTTGTAGTGTGGGGGGAGGCTTTCTTT. This encodes CSVVVWGEAFF. This chain uses TRBV29-1 with TRBJ1-1; a weak D match, TRBD1 (5 bases). CDR3 length: 11 residues. Germline V lookup: CDR1 SQVTM, CDR2 ANQGSEA. V lost 4 bases, J lost 11 bases, and 14 bases lay in between.

The V call is TRBV27, the J call TRBJ2-7, with D hard to call. Germline lookup yields CDR1 MNHEY and CDR2 SMNVEV (reference sequence). The CDR3 contains 13 residues. V was shortened by 8 bases and J by 1 base, with 12 bases between the two germline ends. The CDR3 is CASAHQRSYEQYF. DNA of the CDR3: TGTGCCAGCGCGCACCAGAGGTCCTACGAGCAGTACTTC.

CDR3 region: CASSLAPGVETQYF. CDR3 nucleotide sequence: TGCGCCAGCAGCTTGGCCCCGGGAGTCGAGACCCAGTACTTC. The chain carries TRBV5-1 and TRBJ2-5, with a tentative D call TRBD2 (6 bases). Germline V gives CDR1 SGHRS, CDR2 YFSETQ. V gave up 0 bases and J gave up 5 bases, with 11 bases separating them. The CDR3 contains 14 residues.

The count of this clone is one. The chain couples TRBV4-2 to TRBJ2-7; perhaps TRBD1 as D (7 bases). CDR1 LGHNA and CDR2 YNFKEQ come from the germline V gene. V gave up 3 bases and J gave up 1 base, with 16 bases separating them. This CDR3 is 16 amino acids long. This chain's CDR3 is CASSHLGQAGSYEQYF. The CDR3 DNA reads as TGTGCCAGCAGCCATCTCGGACAGGCGGGGTCCTACGAGCAGTACTTC.

The chain links TRBV27 to TRBJ1-5; 7 nucleotides match TRBD1. Looked up from germline, CDR1 is MNHEY and CDR2 is SMNVEV (reference sequence). With V trimmed by 7 bases and J by 7 bases, 10 bases remained unmatched. There are 14 residues in the CDR3. CDR3 DNA sequence: TGTGCCAGCAAAAGGGCCCAGGGGGGACAGCCCCAGCATTTT. It is translated as CASKRAQGGQPQHF.

Here the CDR3 reads CAWSITGRNQPQHF. CDR3 in DNA: TGTGCCTGGAGTATAACAGGTCGCAATCAGCCCCAGCATTTT. V usage is TRBV30 and J usage is TRBJ1-5, with D tentatively TRBD1 (5 bases). V lost 2 bases, J lost 2 bases, and 10 bases lay in between. CDR3 length: 14 residues. Germline CDR1 and CDR2: GTSNPN and SVGIG (reference sequence).

V gene TRBV18 combines with J gene TRBJ2-7; D possibly corresponds to TRBD2 (6 bases). Deletions cut 4 bases from V and 0 bases from J, with 22 bases between. The germline V gene has CDR1 KGHSH and CDR2 LQKENI. This CDR3 contains 18 residues. CDR3 DNA sequence: TGTGCCAGCTCACATAGTACTACCGGGACTTTCAGCTCCTACGAGCAGTACTTC. Translation gives CASSHSTTGTFSSYEQYF. Together with reference TRBV18 and TRBJ2-7, the CDR3 gives the full variable domain: NAGVMQNPRHLVRRRGQEARLRCSPMKGHSHVYWYRQLPEEGLKFMVYLQKENIIDESGMPKERFSAEFPKEGPSILRIQQVVRGDSAAYFCASSHSTTGTFSSYEQYFGPGTRLTVT.

V usage is TRBV28 and J usage is TRBJ2-1; 8 bases agree with TRBD2. V was pared by 8 bases and J by 3 bases, with 9 bases of the junction left unmatched. The CDR3 consists of 15 residues. Looked up from germline, CDR1 is MDHEN and CDR2 is SYDVKM. For the CDR3, the DNA is TGTGCCAGCGGGGCGGGAGGTCTAAACTACAATGAGCAGTTCTTC. As protein: CASGAGGLNYNEQFF.

The V call is TRBV5-6, the J call TRBJ2-7; the match to TRBD2 covers 10 bases. V trimming: 6 bases; J trimming: 3 bases; junction bases outside the gene matches: 3. The germline V gene encodes CDR1 SGHDT and CDR2 YYEEEE. This CDR3 has 13 residues. The CDR3 region has the DNA TGTGCCAGCACCGGACTAGCGGTCTACGAGCAGTACTTC. Translation: CASTGLAVYEQYF.

The J gene is TRBJ2-7, the V gene TRBV13; possible D gene TRBD2, 6 bases. The CDR3 is 15 residues long. Germline V gene lookup returns CDR1 PRHDT and CDR2 FYEKMQ (reference sequence). Trimming took 3 bases from V and 2 from J, leaving 14 bases between them. The CDR3 loop is CASSFGGIYPYEQYF. CDR3 nucleotides: TGTGCCAGCAGCTTCGGAGGGATATATCCCTACGAGCAGTACTTC.

The chain combines TRBV28 with TRBJ1-4; 9 bases agree with TRBD1. The CDR3 is made up of 15 amino acids. J was trimmed by 6 bases and V by 3 bases; bases with no gene match: 5. Germline-derived CDR1 and CDR2 are MDHEN and SYDVKM. CDR3 sequence (DNA): TGTGCCAGCAGTTTCTTAGGGGACAGGGATGAAAAACTGTTTTTT. Protein product: CASSFLGDRDEKLFF.

This clone has a single count. The V gene is TRBV5-4, the J gene TRBJ2-1; D is unresolved. Germline lookup yields CDR1 SGHNT and CDR2 YYREEE (reference sequence). V was shortened by 2 bases and J by 10 bases, with 10 bases between the two germline ends. This CDR3 is built from 12 residues. Here the CDR3 reads CASSFWAKEQFF. The CDR3 DNA is TGTGCCAGCAGCTTCTGGGCCAAGGAGCAGTTCTTC. The full variable domain, its missing parts supplied by reference TRBV5-4 and TRBJ2-1, is ETGVTQSPTHLIKTRGQQVTLRCSSQSGHNTVSWYQQALGQGPQFIFQYYREEENGRGNFPPRFSGLQFPNYSSELNVNALELDDSALYLCASSFWAKEQFFGPGTRLTVL.

This rearrangement joins TRBV7-8 to TRBJ2-7; a weak D match, TRBD2 (7 bases). This CDR3 spans 15 amino acids. V was pared by 1 base and J by 3 bases, with 13 bases between. The germline V gene has CDR1 SGHVS and CDR2 FQNEAQ. CDR3 in DNA: TGTGCCAGCAGCTTAGAGGTGGGAGGGGGCTACGAGCAGTACTTC. As protein: CASSLEVGGGYEQYF.

The chain joins TRBV13 to TRBJ2-5; 14 bases match TRBD2. Germline lookup yields CDR1 PRHDT and CDR2 FYEKMQ (reference sequence). J gave up 5 bases and V 2 bases, and 7 bases lay outside the gene matches. CDR3 size: 17 residues. The CDR3, as DNA: TGTGCCAGCAGCTTAAGGGGACTAGCGGGAGTCGAGGAGACCCAGTACTTC. Translating it yields CASSLRGLAGVEETQYF.

The chain carries TRBV30 and TRBJ2-7, with 9 bases identical to TRBD1. V was pared by 3 bases and J by 3 bases, with 6 bases of the junction left unmatched. The CDR3 runs to 14 residues. Germline V gene lookup returns CDR1 GTSNPN and CDR2 SVGIG (reference sequence). In nucleotides, the CDR3 is TGTGCCTGGAGCCCCCCGGGACAGGGCTACGAGCAGTACTTC. As protein: CAWSPPGQGYEQYF.

V and J are TRBV5-6 and TRBJ1-5, with a possible D match to TRBD1 (5 bases). Germline values: CDR1 SGHDT, CDR2 YYEEEE. CDR3 length: 17 residues. Deletions cut 4 bases from V and 6 bases from J, with 23 bases between. The CDR3 is CASSVPFHRRVCQPQHF. The CDR3 nucleotides read TGTGCCAGCAGCGTGCCCTTCCACAGGAGGGTTTGTCAGCCCCAGCATTTT.

The J gene is TRBJ1-2, the V gene TRBV11-2, with 8 bases that match TRBD1. This CDR3 region has 13 residues. V lost 8 bases, J lost 4 bases, and 6 bases stayed unmatched. From germline, CDR1 is SGHAT and CDR2 FQNNGV. This chain's CDR3 is CASSRQGFYGYTF. The CDR3 DNA reads TGTGCCAGCTCCAGACAGGGGTTCTATGGCTACACCTTC.

This clone was seen once. V is TRBV2 and J is TRBJ2-6, with D tentatively TRBD2 (5 bases). The CDR3 sequence is 18 residues long. V gave up 5 bases and J gave up 2 bases, with 19 bases separating them. Germline CDR1 and CDR2: SNHLY and FYNNEI. The chain's CDR3 is CASSRARPGNPGANVLTF. CDR3 sequence (DNA): TGTGCCAGCAGTCGAGCTCGCCCGGGGAATCCTGGGGCCAACGTCCTGACTTTC.